This is a list of T cell receptor beta chains from one sample in a study of Graves' ophthalmopathy and Graves' hyperthyroidism. TCRdb recomputed calls from the multiplex PCR reads with MiXCR, one row per CDR3 protein. The repertoire has about 240,000 distinct CDR3 sequences, 40% to 50% of them found once; the top ten carry around 43%. Sequencing input: peripheral blood. The receptor source for this set is an adult man with Graves' ophthalmopathy. Both conserved end residues are part of each CDR3. A D gene is named only where the DNA matches it firmly. The listing skips clone size in some rows; elsewhere it reads once, few, many or a size class.

CDR3 length	J gene	D gene	V gene	clone size	CDR3 protein	CDR3 DNA
14	TRBJ1-1	-	TRBV28	-	CASSPHWGGGEAFF	TGTGCCAGCAGTCCTCATTGGGGGGGCGGGGAAGCTTTCTTT
15	TRBJ2-5	-	TRBV25-1	-	CASSEFGKSPGTQYF	TGTGCCAGCAGTGAATTCGGAAAATCTCCGGGGACCCAGTACTTC
14	TRBJ2-7	TRBD2	TRBV20-1	few	CSARPGVAGYEQYF	TGCAGTGCTAGGCCCGGAGTAGCGGGCTACGAGCAGTACTTC
12	TRBJ1-2	-	TRBV29-1	medium-sized	CSVEDRPLGYTF	TGCAGCGTTGAAGATAGACCTTTAGGCTACACCTTC
11	TRBJ2-7	TRBD2	TRBV5-1	many	CASSLAGEQYF	TGTGCCAGCAGCTTAGCGGGGGAGCAGTACTTC
13	TRBJ2-6	TRBD1	TRBV5-4	-	CASSFRTGGVLTF	TGTGCCAGCAGCTTCCGGACAGGGGGCGTCCTGACTTTC
13	TRBJ1-1	-	TRBV15	once	CATSRVMSTEAFF	TGTGCCACCAGCAGGGTTATGAGCACTGAAGCTTTCTTT
17	TRBJ2-7	-	TRBV20-1	-	CSARGLTFRGPHYEQYF	TGCAGTGCTAGAGGTCTAACCTTCAGGGGCCCACATTACGAGCAGTACTTC
14	TRBJ2-7	TRBD1	TRBV20-1	-	CSAGKGQGPYEQYF	TGCAGTGCTGGGAAGGGACAGGGACCCTACGAGCAGTACTTC
14	TRBJ1-2	-	TRBV9	few	CASSSFRGNYGYTF	TGTGCCAGCAGCTCCTTCAGGGGTAACTATGGCTACACCTTC
14	TRBJ1-4	TRBD1	TRBV7-3	-	CASSSDRGSEKLFF	TGTGCCAGCAGCTCCGACAGGGGGAGTGAAAAACTGTTTTTT